Listed here are 17 T cell receptor beta chains from one sample, sequenced in a study of cytomegalovirus exposure and HLA in healthy donors. Primers included in the PCR were 60 Vbeta and 13 Jbeta primers. This table comes from immunoSEQ multiplex PCR, and its TCRdb copy is limited to in-frame clones, with some not included. Of about 180,000 clones in the sample, approximately 80% were seen once. Sequenced material: PBMCs. These receptors originate from a man aged 18 to 35 in good health and CMV-seronegative.

The chain combines TRBV6-1 with TRBJ1-4, with 8 bases aligning to TRBD1. Trimming removed 6 bases from V and 7 bases from J; junction bases left unmatched: 7. Per germline, CDR1 MNHNS and CDR2 SASEGT. This CDR3 comprises 14 residues. The CDR3 DNA reads as TGTGCCAGCAGGCTTGACAGGGGAGGTGAAAAACTGTTTTTT. Encoded protein: CASRLDRGGEKLFF.

This clone was observed a handful of times. The V and J genes are TRBV15 and TRBJ1-2; 7 bases align to TRBD1. CDR1 LNHNV and CDR2 YYDKDF come from the germline V gene (reference sequence). CDR3 length: 13 residues. Germline trimming cut 5 bases from V and 5 bases from J; bases unmatched to any gene: 5. The CDR3: CATSSGQQYGYTF. In DNA form, the CDR3 reads TGTGCCACCAGCTCGGGACAGCAGTATGGCTACACCTTC.

The gene calls are TRBV29-1 and TRBJ2-7, with TRBD1 as a possible D gene (5 bases). Trimming removed 5 bases at V and 3 bases at J, with 14 bases between. The CDR3 spans 13 residues. Germline V gives CDR1 SQVTM, CDR2 ANQGSEA. The CDR3 region is CSVSKGANYEQYF. CDR3 bases: TGCAGCGTTAGTAAAGGGGCGAACTACGAGCAGTACTTC.

This clone was detected only once. V gene TRBV5-4 combines with J gene TRBJ2-7; D might be TRBD1 (6 bases). The ends were cut back, 1 base at V and 6 bases at J, with 14 bases in the middle. The CDR3 is 14 residues long. Germline-derived CDR1 and CDR2 are SGHNT and YYREEE (reference sequence). The CDR3 spells CASSLRGFRGEQYF. CDR3 in DNA: TGTGCCAGCAGCTTGAGGGGGTTTAGAGGCGAGCAGTACTTC.

The chain carries TRBV2 and TRBJ1-3; D gene unclear. From germline, CDR1 is SNHLY and CDR2 FYNNEI. Trimming took off 4 bases at V and 0 bases at J, with 4 bases between the two ends. The CDR3 is made up of 13 amino acids. CDR3 DNA sequence: TGTGCCAGCAGTGCTCGCTCTGGAAACACCATATATTTT. Amino acid sequence: CASSARSGNTIYF. The full variable domain, its missing parts supplied by reference TRBV2 and TRBJ1-3, is EPEVTQTPSHQVTQMGQEVILRCVPISNHLYFYWYRQILGQKVEFLVSFYNNEISEKSEIFDDQFSVERPDGSNFTLKIRSTKLEDSAMYFCASSARSGNTIYFGEGSWLTVV.

The J gene is TRBJ1-5, the V gene TRBV5-8; D perhaps matches TRBD1 (6 bases). Per germline, CDR1 SGHTS and CDR2 YDEGEE. V gave up 3 bases and J gave up 4 bases, with 17 bases separating them. This CDR3 has 16 residues. The CDR3 sequence is CASSSGADRKNQPQHF. The CDR3 DNA is TGTGCCAGCAGCTCTGGGGCCGACAGGAAAAATCAGCCCCAGCATTTT.

V and J are TRBV18 and TRBJ2-3, with TRBD1 as a possible D gene (6 bases). Trimming shortened V by 0 bases and J by 3 bases, and 7 bases separated the two germline ends. This CDR3 has 14 residues. CDR1 and CDR2 from the germline V gene are KGHSH and LQKENI. The CDR3 is CASSPPGATDTQYF. The CDR3, as DNA: TGTGCCAGCTCACCACCGGGGGCTACAGATACGCAGTATTTT. The complete variable domain, with remaining parts taken from reference TRBV18 and TRBJ2-3, reads NAGVMQNPRHLVRRRGQEARLRCSPMKGHSHVYWYRQLPEEGLKFMVYLQKENIIDESGMPKERFSAEFPKEGPSILRIQQVVRGDSAAYFCASSPPGATDTQYFGPGTRLTVL.

This chain joins TRBV2 and TRBJ1-5, with D possibly being TRBD1 (6 bases). The V end was cut by 4 bases, the J end by 5 bases, with 9 bases between. Germline V gene lookup returns CDR1 SNHLY and CDR2 FYNNEI. This CDR3 region has 13 residues. The CDR3 DNA sequence: TGTGCCAGCAGTGGGACAGTGTATCAGCCCCAGCATTTT. This gives the protein CASSGTVYQPQHF.

This chain links TRBV27 with TRBJ2-1; D is perhaps TRBD1 (5 bases). Germline loops: CDR1 MNHEY, CDR2 SMNVEV (reference sequence). The V end lost 2 bases, the J end lost 7 bases, and 15 bases lay between the germline ends. The CDR3 has 15 amino acids. CDR3 region: CASSLGAERGNEQFF. The CDR3 coding sequence is TGTGCCAGCAGTTTAGGGGCGGAAAGGGGTAATGAGCAGTTCTTC.

The gene calls are TRBV10-3 and TRBJ1-1; D uncertain. The CDR3 spans 13 residues. Germline V gene sequence: CDR1 ENHRY, CDR2 SYGVKD. The germline V and J ends were trimmed by 4 bases and 2 bases, with 8 bases remaining between them. In DNA form, the CDR3 reads TGTGCCATCAGTGCTAACGATAACACTGAAGCTTTCTTT. Its translation is CAISANDNTEAFF.

The V gene is TRBV6-5, the J gene TRBJ1-2; 7 bases fit TRBD1. Per germline, CDR1 MNHEY and CDR2 SVGAGI. The CDR3 covers 15 residues. V was clipped by 2 bases and J by 4 bases; unmatched bases: 7. Here the CDR3 reads CASSYVQTGFYGYTF. The CDR3 nucleotides read TGTGCCAGCAGTTACGTTCAGACAGGGTTCTATGGCTACACCTTC.

In DNA form, the CDR3 reads TGTGCCAGCAAGACAGGGGGCGTTGGCTACACCTTC. Its protein is CASKTGGVGYTF. The chain combines TRBV9 with TRBJ1-2, with 10 nucleotides matching TRBD1. Germline CDR1 and CDR2: SGDLS and YYNGEE. The CDR3 spans 12 residues. V shed 6 bases, J shed 7 bases, and the junction held 3 bases outside the gene matches.

The genes are TRBV9 and TRBJ2-1, with TRBD2 as a possible D gene (6 bases). In germline, CDR1 is SGDLS, CDR2 YYNGEE. The CDR3 spans 15 residues. Between the trimmed V and J ends, which lost 0 bases and 0 bases, there was a span of 7 bases. CDR3 sequence: CASSVGSGSYNEQFF. In nucleotides, the CDR3 is TGTGCCAGCAGCGTAGGTAGCGGCTCCTACAATGAGCAGTTCTTC.

The chain combines TRBV2 with TRBJ2-7; 8 nucleotides align to TRBD1. V gave up 5 bases and J gave up 3 bases; unmatched junction bases: 24. The CDR3 covers 20 residues. CDR1 and CDR2 (germline): SNHLY, FYNNEI. CDR3 region: CASSRFWGDRGSPRFYEQYF. The CDR3 DNA is TGTGCCAGCAGTCGGTTTTGGGGAGACAGGGGAAGTCCGCGATTCTACGAGCAGTACTTC.

The chain couples TRBV28 to TRBJ2-3, with D perhaps matching TRBD2 (6 bases). Germline CDR1 reads MDHEN; CDR2 reads SYDVKM. CDR3 length equals 15 residues. Between the trimmed V and J ends, which lost 5 bases and 2 bases, there was a span of 14 bases. The CDR3: CASSQRRGSTDTQYF. In DNA form, the CDR3 reads TGTGCCAGCAGTCAAAGGAGGGGCTCCACAGATACGCAGTATTTT.

This clone was recorded once. The V and J genes are TRBV4-2 and TRBJ2-7, with TRBD2 matching 11 bases. This CDR3 is 16 amino acids long. Trimming at V came to 2 bases and at J to 1 base, leaving 4 bases not matched to a gene. CDR1 and CDR2 (germline): LGHNA, YNFKEQ. The CDR3 nucleotides read TGTGCCAGCAGCCAAACTAGCGGGAGTGGGTCCTACGAGCAGTACTTC. Translated: CASSQTSGSGSYEQYF.

The table lists this clone with a count of one. Other DNA sequences in the same sample also yield this CDR3. V and J are TRBV18 and TRBJ1-1; 7 nucleotides agree with TRBD1. V lost 3 bases and J lost 11; bases outside the gene matches: 6. This CDR3 spans 12 amino acids. Germline V gives CDR1 KGHSH, CDR2 LQKENI. In DNA, the CDR3 is TGTGCCAGCTCACCGAGACAGGGCGAGGCTTTCTTT. This encodes CASSPRQGEAFF.